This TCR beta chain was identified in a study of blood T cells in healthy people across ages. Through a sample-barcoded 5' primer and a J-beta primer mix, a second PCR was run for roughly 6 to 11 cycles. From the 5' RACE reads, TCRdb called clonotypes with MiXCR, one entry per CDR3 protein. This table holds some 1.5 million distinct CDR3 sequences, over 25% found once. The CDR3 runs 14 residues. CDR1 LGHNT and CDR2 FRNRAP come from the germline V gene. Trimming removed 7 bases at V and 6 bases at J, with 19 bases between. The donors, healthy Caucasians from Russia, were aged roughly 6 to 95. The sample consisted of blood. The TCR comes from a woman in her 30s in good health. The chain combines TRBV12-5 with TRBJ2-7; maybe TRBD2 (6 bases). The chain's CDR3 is CASAMGGVEREQYF. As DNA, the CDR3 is TGTGCTAGTGCTATGGGGGGAGTAGAGCGCGAGCAGTACTTC.